This passage covers 17 T cell receptor beta chains from one sample sequenced in a study of blood T cell repertoires in COVID-19. Generated by immunoSEQ multiplex PCR, the TCRdb table keeps only in-frame clones and is missing some. The table records 210,000 or so clones, 65% to 80% of them present only once. The sequenced sample consisted of peripheral blood. These receptors were obtained from a man aged 50-59 years who had recovered from COVID-19.

The chain joins TRBV21-1 to TRBJ2-3; TRBD1, the D gene given by the table, was not confirmed from the DNA. TRBV21-1 is an annotated pseudogene. The CDR3 sequence is 19 residues long. Here the CDR3 DNA reads TGTGCCAGCAGCAAAGAGATTCTTAAGTCCAGGTCACGCACAGATACGCAGTATTTT. The encoded protein is CASSKEILKSRSRTDTQYF.

The CDR3 reads CASSESAGRAAGELFF. Here the CDR3 DNA reads TGCGCCAGCAGTGAGTCTGCGGGGCGGGCCGCCGGGGAGCTGTTTTTT. This chain joins TRBV10-1 and TRBJ2-2; weak D call: TRBD2 (6 bases). The germline gives CDR1 WNHNN, CDR2 SYGVQD (reference sequence). This CDR3 is 16 amino acids long. With 0 bases removed from V and 6 bases from J, the gap between germline ends came to 14 bases.

The gene calls are TRBV4-3 and TRBJ1-4; TRBD1 matches at 12 bases. The CDR3 length is 17 residues. With V trimmed by 3 bases and J by 10 bases, 12 bases remained unmatched. The germline V gene has CDR1 LGHNA and CDR2 YSLEER. In nucleotides, the CDR3 is TGCGCCAGCAGCCATGACGGGACAGGGGGCGCGCAAGGAAAACTGTTTTTT. It specifies CASSHDGTGGAQGKLFF.

The J gene is TRBJ1-2, the V gene TRBV5-6; maybe TRBD1 (6 bases). CDR1 and CDR2 (germline): SGHDT, YYEEEE. V lost 4 bases and J lost 8, with 18 bases in between. The CDR3 runs to 14 residues. The CDR3 loop reads CASSARGVLEGYTF. The CDR3 DNA reads TGTGCCAGCAGCGCCAGGGGTGTATTAGAGGGCTACACCTTC.

This chain joins TRBV5-1 and TRBJ2-5; 7 bases line up with TRBD1. Trimming cost V 0 bases and J 5 bases; bases outside gene matches: 4. The CDR3 contains 14 residues. CDR1 SGHRS and CDR2 YFSETQ come from the germline V gene. The CDR3 DNA is TGCGCCAGCAGCTTGGCCGACAGGGCGGAGACCCAGTACTTC. Protein sequence: CASSLADRAETQYF.

V usage is TRBV30 and J usage is TRBJ2-5, with a possible D match to TRBD1 (6 bases). The CDR3 consists of 12 residues. Trimming took off 6 bases at V and 5 bases at J, with 13 bases between the two ends. In germline, CDR1 is GTSNPN, CDR2 SVGIG (reference sequence). DNA for the CDR3: TGTGCCTGCCGGACAGTTTTGGAGACCCAGTACTTC. Translating it yields CACRTVLETQYF.

This clone was seen more than once but under ten times. The chain joins TRBV6-5 to TRBJ2-1; the D gene is possibly TRBD1 (5 bases). V lost 6 bases and J 5 bases, leaving 17 bases between the germline ends. Germline loops: CDR1 MNHEY, CDR2 SVGAGI. This CDR3 is built from 15 residues. The CDR3 DNA reads TGTGCCAGCAGACCCTCTCTACAGGAGAACAATGAGCAGTTCTTC. Protein: CASRPSLQENNEQFF.

The chain recombines TRBV27 with TRBJ2-7; 8 nucleotides align to TRBD1. CDR1 and CDR2 (germline): MNHEY, SMNVEV (reference sequence). There are 14 residues in the CDR3. V shed 6 bases, J shed 2 bases, and the junction held 6 bases outside the gene matches. The CDR3 here is CASRGQGRTYEQYF. In DNA form, the CDR3 reads TGTGCCAGCAGAGGACAGGGACGGACCTACGAGCAGTACTTC.

The chain is built from TRBV29-1 and TRBJ1-5; 7 bases fit TRBD1. Germline loops: CDR1 SQVTM, CDR2 ANQGSEA. This CDR3 contains 13 residues. With V trimmed by 4 bases and J by 6 bases, 6 bases remained unmatched. The CDR3 region is CSVALAGGQPQHF. CDR3 in DNA: TGCAGCGTTGCCCTGGCAGGGGGTCAGCCCCAGCATTTT.

The chain joins TRBV29-1 to TRBJ2-5; the match to TRBD2 covers 10 bases. The CDR3 runs 14 residues. Germline V CDR1 and CDR2: SQVTM, ANQGSEA. V shed 6 bases, J shed 5 bases, and the junction held 9 bases outside the gene matches. Written as DNA, the CDR3 is TGCAGCGTAGAGGTAGCGGGGGGCCGGGAGACCCAGTACTTC. As protein: CSVEVAGGRETQYF.

V and J are TRBV30 and TRBJ2-4, with 13 bases that match TRBD2. Unmatched junction bases numbered 9, after V lost 1 base and J lost 6 bases. Germline CDR1 reads GTSNPN; CDR2 reads SVGIG (reference sequence). The CDR3 length is 17 residues. DNA for the CDR3: TGTGCCTGGAGTGCGTTACTAGCGGGAGGGCCTGGAAACATTCAGTACTTC. This codes for CAWSALLAGGPGNIQYF.

The chain couples TRBV29-1 to TRBJ2-7; a weak D match, TRBD1 (6 bases). V gave up 6 bases and J gave up 3 bases, with 12 bases separating them. The CDR3 extends over 12 amino acids. Germline V gene lookup returns CDR1 SQVTM and CDR2 ANQGSEA. CDR3 bases: TGCAGCGTAAGGGGACAATACTACGAGCAGTACTTC. This translates into CSVRGQYYEQYF.

The rearrangement joins TRBV6-1 to TRBJ1-1; a weak D match, TRBD1 (5 bases). Trimming shortened V by 3 bases and J by 5 bases, and 13 bases separated the two germline ends. The CDR3 runs to 14 residues. Germline V gene lookup returns CDR1 MNHNS and CDR2 SASEGT. DNA for the CDR3: TGTGCCAGCAGTGAGGACTGGGGGGGGACTGAAGCTTTCTTT. Its translation is CASSEDWGGTEAFF.

The gene calls are TRBV5-1 and TRBJ2-5; the match to TRBD2 covers 9 bases. The CDR3 length is 15 residues. Germline CDR1 reads SGHRS; CDR2 reads YFSETQ. The trim removed 0 bases at V and 2 bases at J, leaving 2 bases unmatched. The CDR3 DNA follows: TGCGCCAGCAGCTTGGGACTAGCGGAGCAAGAGACCCAGTACTTC. It is translated as CASSLGLAEQETQYF. The full variable domain, completed using reference TRBV5-1 and TRBJ2-5, is KAGVTQTPRYLIKTRGQQVTLSCSPISGHRSVSWYQQTPGQGLQFLFEYFSETQRNKGNFPGRFSGRQFSNSRSEMNVSTLELGDSALYLCASSLGLAEQETQYFGPGTRLLVL.

As for this clone: Compared with germline, one end of the junction differs, possibly owing to a read error. The rearrangement links TRBV27 to TRBJ1-2; TRBD1 matches 7 bases. The germline gives CDR1 MNHEY, CDR2 SMNVEV (reference sequence). The CDR3 extends over 15 amino acids. In nucleotides, the CDR3 is TGTGCCAGCAAACAGGGGTCACTTCTAAACTTTGGCTACACCTTC. Amino acids: CASKQGSLLNFGYTF.

This clone came up many times. The J gene is TRBJ1-2, the V gene TRBV2, with D unresolved. Germline V gene lookup returns CDR1 SNHLY and CDR2 FYNNEI. The CDR3 runs 13 residues. Trimming stripped 10 bases from V and 0 bases from J, with 12 bases between. The CDR3 protein is CAILLNTNYGYTF. The CDR3, as DNA: TGTGCCATACTATTAAATACTAACTATGGCTACACCTTC.

The chain employs TRBV10-3 and TRBJ2-3; TRBD1 agrees at 8 bases. The V gene end was trimmed by 6 bases and the J gene end by 3 bases; junction bases not matched to a gene: 8. The germline V gene encodes CDR1 ENHRY and CDR2 SYGVKD. This CDR3 is 15 amino acids long. The CDR3 region is CAISDQGARTDTQYF. DNA of the CDR3: TGTGCCATCAGCGATCAGGGGGCGCGGACAGATACGCAGTATTTT.